The 3 T cell receptor beta chains below all came from one sample that was sequenced in a study of T cells expressing NK-cell markers. One entry per CDR3 protein, without DNA, is what TCRdb gives after re-calling the 5' RACE reads. This sample's table reports about 260,000 distinct CDR3 sequences. Material: blood T cells: a sorted CD56 or NKG2C T cell subset, CD4+ or CD8+ T cells, or bulk PBMC T cells (not recorded which). Source of these receptors: a man between 18 and 29 years old in good health.

The chain joins TRBV25-1 to TRBJ2-1; with no DNA, the TCRdb D assignment of TRBD1 cannot be verified. CDR1 and CDR2 (germline): MGHDK, SYGVNS. The CDR3 spans 13 residues. The CDR3 reads CASSGRDRDEQFF.

The V call is TRBV20-1, the J call TRBJ2-3; TCRdb calls TRBD2, which cannot be checked without DNA. The CDR3 runs 17 residues. Germline-derived CDR1 and CDR2 are DFQATT and SNEGSKA (reference sequence). CDR3 sequence reads: CSARGGGGSYSTDTQYF.

The chain is built from TRBV11-2 and TRBJ2-1; TCRdb returns TRBD2, unconfirmable since there is no DNA. The length of the CDR3 is 16 residues. The germline V gene encodes CDR1 SGHAT and CDR2 FQNNGV. This chain's CDR3 is CASSLLASSSYNEQFF.